This T cell receptor (beta chain) was captured in a study of CD8 T cells in ankylosing spondylitis. Scientists made TCR beta libraries using quantitative 5'-RACE with molecular barcodes. Each CDR3 protein gets one entry after TCRdb re-called the 5' RACE reads with MiXCR. The table includes fewer than 650,000 distinct CDR3 sequences, about 13% detected once. The CDR3 has 15 residues. Per germline, CDR1 SGHRS and CDR2 YFSETQ. V dropped 3 bases and J dropped 4 bases, with 16 bases sitting between them. Overall study findings and caveats: Disease-linked clones, CD8+, were relatively rare in peripheral blood. Earlier literature documents some of the motif variants in reactive arthritis synovial fluid and blood. Disease-linked clones were reportedly significantly enriched in matched ankylosing spondylitis synovial fluid. Seemingly distinctive of ankylosing spondylitis blood was a TCR beta motif formed by eight highly homologous variants.

This clonotype was detected only a few times. Its antigen is unidentified. Material for sequencing was blood, either unsorted or a sorted T cell fraction (not recorded which). The clonotype comes from a male donor with ankylosing spondylitis. V gene TRBV5-1 combines with J gene TRBJ2-5, with D perhaps TRBD2 (6 bases). CDR3 bases: TGCGCCAGCAGCTCGACCCCTAGCGTTCGAGAGACCCAGTACTTC. This translates into CASSSTPSVRETQYF.